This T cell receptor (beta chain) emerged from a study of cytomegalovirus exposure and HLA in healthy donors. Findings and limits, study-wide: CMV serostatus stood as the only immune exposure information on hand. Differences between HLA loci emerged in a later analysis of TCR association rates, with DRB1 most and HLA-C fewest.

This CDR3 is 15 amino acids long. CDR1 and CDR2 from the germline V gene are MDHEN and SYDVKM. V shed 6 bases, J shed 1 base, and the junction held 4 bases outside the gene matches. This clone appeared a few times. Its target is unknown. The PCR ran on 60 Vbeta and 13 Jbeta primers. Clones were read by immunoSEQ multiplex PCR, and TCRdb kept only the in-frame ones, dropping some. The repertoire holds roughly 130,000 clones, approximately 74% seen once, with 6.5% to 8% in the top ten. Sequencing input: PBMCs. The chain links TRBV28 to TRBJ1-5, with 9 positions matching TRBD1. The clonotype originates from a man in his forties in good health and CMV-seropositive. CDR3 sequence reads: CASRQDRGSNQPQHF. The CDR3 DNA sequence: TGTGCCAGCAGACAGGACAGGGGAAGCAATCAGCCCCAGCATTTT.